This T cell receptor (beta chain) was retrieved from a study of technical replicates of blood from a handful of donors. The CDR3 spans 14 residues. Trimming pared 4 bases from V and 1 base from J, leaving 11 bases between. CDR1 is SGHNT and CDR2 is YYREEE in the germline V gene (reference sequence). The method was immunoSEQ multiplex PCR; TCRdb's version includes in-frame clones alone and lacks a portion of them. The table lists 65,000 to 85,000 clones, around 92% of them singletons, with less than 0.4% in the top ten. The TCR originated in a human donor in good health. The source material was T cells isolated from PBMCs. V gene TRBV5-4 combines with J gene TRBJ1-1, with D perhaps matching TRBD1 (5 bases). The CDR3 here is CASSHPDRNTEAFF. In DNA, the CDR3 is TGTGCCAGCAGCCATCCCGACAGGAACACTGAAGCTTTCTTT.